This passage covers 20 T cell receptor beta chains from one sample sequenced in a study of cytomegalovirus exposure and HLA in healthy donors. PCR was performed using 60 Vbeta and 13 Jbeta primers. Generated by immunoSEQ multiplex PCR, the TCRdb table keeps only in-frame clones and is missing some. The sample lists some 80,000 clones, around 80% occurring once. Sequenced sample: PBMCs. Source of these receptors: a human donor in good health.

The V and J genes are TRBV7-8 and TRBJ1-5; D unclear. Trimming left V 4 bases short and J 4 bases short, with 17 bases between. The germline CDR1 and CDR2 sequences are SGHVS and FQNEAQ. The CDR3 length is 16 residues. The CDR3 spells CASSSEGLRINQPQHF. Here the CDR3 DNA reads TGTGCCAGCAGCTCAGAGGGTCTTCGTATTAATCAGCCCCAGCATTTT.

This chain links TRBV13 with TRBJ2-7; D may be TRBD2 (7 bases). Germline lookup yields CDR1 PRHDT and CDR2 FYEKMQ (reference sequence). V gave up 6 bases and J gave up 7 bases, with 19 bases separating them. This CDR3 has 14 residues. CDR3 residues: CASRKWGGEGEQYF. The CDR3 DNA reads as TGTGCCAGCAGGAAATGGGGGGGCGAGGGGGAGCAGTACTTC.

This chain joins TRBV13 and TRBJ1-1; a weak D match, TRBD1 (6 bases). V was clipped by 5 bases and J by 4 bases, with 23 bases between them. The germline gives CDR1 PRHDT, CDR2 FYEKMQ (reference sequence). The CDR3 loop spans 17 amino acids. CDR3 sequence: CASSPSTIQGAATEAFF. The CDR3 DNA reads TGTGCCAGCAGCCCCTCAACCATACAGGGCGCGGCCACTGAAGCTTTCTTT.

V is TRBV5-1 and J is TRBJ2-1; D is possibly TRBD2 (5 bases). CDR1 and CDR2 from the germline V gene are SGHRS and YFSETQ. Trimming took 0 bases from V and 0 from J, leaving 7 bases between them. The CDR3 is made up of 15 amino acids. The CDR3 protein is CASSLAGNSYNEQFF. CDR3 coding DNA: TGCGCCAGCAGCTTGGCGGGGAACTCCTACAATGAGCAGTTCTTC. The whole variable domain, filled in from reference TRBV5-1 and TRBJ2-1, reads KAGVTQTPRYLIKTRGQQVTLSCSPISGHRSVSWYQQTPGQGLQFLFEYFSETQRNKGNFPGRFSGRQFSNSRSEMNVSTLELGDSALYLCASSLAGNSYNEQFFGPGTRLTVL.

The table lists this clone with a few counts. The chain has TRBV4-3 and TRBJ1-2; 10 bases are a match to TRBD1. Germline-derived CDR1 and CDR2 are LGHNA and YSLEER. The J segment lost 8 bases and the V segment lost 5 bases, leaving 8 bases of the junction unmatched. The CDR3 runs 14 residues. CDR3: CASSTVTGGLGYTF. The DNA for the CDR3 is TGCGCCAGCAGCACCGTGACAGGGGGCCTAGGCTACACCTTC.

This chain uses TRBV30 with TRBJ2-5; weak D call: TRBD1 (6 bases). Germline V gives CDR1 GTSNPN, CDR2 SVGIG (reference sequence). Trimming took off 4 bases at V and 8 bases at J, with 14 bases between the two ends. CDR3 length equals 12 residues. The CDR3 is CAWTGDQITQYF. The CDR3 DNA follows: TGTGCCTGGACAGGGGACCAGATAACCCAGTACTTC.

V gene TRBV10-1 combines with J gene TRBJ1-1; weak D call: TRBD1 (6 bases). This CDR3 region has 15 residues. Looked up from germline, CDR1 is WNHNN and CDR2 is SYGVQD (reference sequence). The V and J ends lost 6 bases and 5 bases respectively, with 19 bases between them. The CDR3 region has the DNA TGCGCCAGCAGCGGTCCGCCGGGGGGCAGAACTGAAGCTTTCTTT. As protein: CASSGPPGGRTEAFF.

This chain connects TRBV5-5 to TRBJ1-1; TRBD1 is a possible D gene (6 bases). This CDR3 has 14 amino acids. The V gene's germline CDR1 is SGHKS and CDR2 YYEKEE (reference sequence). The V end was cut by 0 bases, the J end by 1 base, with 7 bases between. The DNA for the CDR3 is TGTGCCAGCAGCTTGGGGACAGCGAACACTGAAGCTTTCTTT. Its protein product is CASSLGTANTEAFF.

The J gene is TRBJ1-1, the V gene TRBV6-5; D is ambiguous. Trimming cost V 6 bases and J 0 bases, with 5 bases left between them. From germline, CDR1 is MNHEY and CDR2 SVGAGI. CDR3 length: 12 residues. The CDR3: CASRELNTEAFF. CDR3 coding DNA: TGTGCCAGCAGAGAGTTGAACACTGAAGCTTTCTTT.

This chain connects TRBV6-5 to TRBJ2-5, with D maybe TRBD1 (6 bases). Germline loops: CDR1 MNHEY, CDR2 SVGAGI. V was pared by 6 bases and J by 1 base, with 12 bases between. CDR3 length: 14 amino acids. CDR3 amino acids: CASSRNRVQETQYF. The CDR3 DNA follows: TGTGCCAGCAGCCGAAACAGGGTCCAAGAGACCCAGTACTTC.

A single count supports this clone. The chain has TRBV4-2 and TRBJ2-5; the match to TRBD2 covers 16 bases. CDR1 and CDR2 from the germline V gene are LGHNA and YNFKEQ. This CDR3 spans 19 amino acids. The ends lost 4 bases at V and 5 bases at J; junction bases unmatched: 13. DNA of the CDR3: TGTGCCAGCAGCCCCTTAACCGGGACTAGCGGGGGGGCAGGGGAGACCCAGTACTTC. It translates to CASSPLTGTSGGAGETQYF.

The chain has TRBV6-6 and TRBJ1-2; maybe TRBD1 (6 bases). From germline, CDR1 is MNHNY and CDR2 SVGAGI (reference sequence). The CDR3 extends over 14 amino acids. V lost 2 bases and J 6 bases, leaving 13 bases between the germline ends. CDR3 nucleotide sequence: TGTGCCAGCAGTTACCTTACAGGGTTGCATGGCTACACCTTC. It codes for CASSYLTGLHGYTF.

This chain connects TRBV6-5 to TRBJ1-3; TRBD1 matches at 7 bases. CDR1 and CDR2 (germline): MNHEY, SVGAGI. J lost 0 bases, V lost 6 bases, and 5 bases had no gene match. The CDR3 totals 15 residues. CDR3 DNA sequence: TGTGCCAGCAGCAGGGGGACCTACTCTGGAAACACCATATATTTT. This encodes CASSRGTYSGNTIYF.

The chain combines TRBV2 with TRBJ2-7, with 8 bases lining up with TRBD2. Germline lookup yields CDR1 SNHLY and CDR2 FYNNEI. The CDR3 is made up of 14 amino acids. The trim removed 1 base at V and 6 bases at J, leaving 5 bases unmatched. CDR3 residues: CASSEVRGGSEQYF. The CDR3, as DNA: TGTGCCAGCAGTGAAGTTCGGGGGGGGAGCGAGCAGTACTTC. The full variable domain, with the rest looked up from reference TRBV2 and TRBJ2-7, is EPEVTQTPSHQVTQMGQEVILRCVPISNHLYFYWYRQILGQKVEFLVSFYNNEISEKSEIFDDQFSVERPDGSNFTLKIRSTKLEDSAMYFCASSEVRGGSEQYFGPGTRLTVT.

This chain links TRBV6-6 with TRBJ1-4; 8 positions agree with TRBD1. Germline values: CDR1 MNHNY, CDR2 SVGAGI (reference sequence). The CDR3 sequence is 14 residues long. The V gene end was trimmed by 8 bases and the J gene end by 6 bases; junction bases not matched to a gene: 8. For the CDR3, the DNA is TGTGCCAGCGGACAGGGAGGGATTCATGAAAAACTGTTTTTT. This encodes CASGQGGIHEKLFF.

The genes are TRBV6-4 and TRBJ2-5, with 9 positions matching TRBD2. CDR1 MRHNA and CDR2 SNTAGT come from the germline V gene. After removal of 0 bases from V and 1 base from J, the junction contained 9 bases not matched to a gene. CDR3 size: 18 residues. The CDR3 coding sequence is TGTGCCAGCAGTGACTCTTTTGAGACTAGCGGTCTCCAAGAGACCCAGTACTTC. Translated, it gives CASSDSFETSGLQETQYF.

The chain employs TRBV7-2 and TRBJ2-5, with D perhaps TRBD2 (6 bases). Germline-derived CDR1 and CDR2 are SGHTA and FQGNSA. V lost 5 bases to trimming and J lost 0 bases, with 10 bases between them. The CDR3 is made up of 14 amino acids. The CDR3 sequence is CASSAGRHQETQYF. Written as DNA, the CDR3 is TGTGCCAGCAGCGCGGGACGGCACCAAGAGACCCAGTACTTC. Full variable domain (missing parts from reference TRBV7-2 and TRBJ2-5): GAGVSQSPSNKVTEKGKDVELRCDPISGHTALYWYRQSLGQGLEFLIYFQGNSAPDKSGLPSDRFSAERTGGSVSTLTIQRTQQEDSAVYLCASSAGRHQETQYFGPGTRLLVL.

In the case of this clone: One end of the junction is discordant with germline, which a read error may explain. The J gene is TRBJ1-6, the V gene TRBV5-6; D may be TRBD1 (5 bases). CDR1 is SGHDT, CDR2 YYEEEE, per germline. CDR3 length: 15 amino acids. Here the CDR3 DNA reads TGTGCCAGCAGCTTGAGGGGCAGGGTTAATTCACCCCTCAACTTT. This encodes CASSLRGRVNSPLNF.

The chain couples TRBV13 to TRBJ2-7; 8 positions agree with TRBD1. This CDR3 region has 16 residues. Trimming at V came to 5 bases and at J to 5 bases, leaving 14 bases not matched to a gene. CDR1 PRHDT and CDR2 FYEKMQ come from the germline V gene (reference sequence). The CDR3 protein is CASSEDIRTGSHEQYF. Here the CDR3 DNA reads TGTGCCAGCAGCGAAGACATCCGGACAGGGTCTCACGAGCAGTACTTC.

V and J are TRBV6-1 and TRBJ1-1; D unresolved. CDR3 size: 14 residues. The V gene lost 3 bases and the J gene lost 4 bases, with 12 bases spanning the gap. Germline V CDR1 and CDR2: MNHNS, SASEGT. CDR3 protein: CASSDRERFTEAFF. Here the CDR3 DNA reads TGTGCCAGCAGTGATAGGGAGAGGTTCACTGAAGCTTTCTTT.